Following are 14 T cell receptor beta chains from one sample sequenced in a study of response to subunit inactivated influenza vaccine. A single record per CDR3 protein comes from TCRdb applying MiXCR to the RT-PCR reads. The sample includes 650,000 to 800,000 distinct CDR3 sequences, about 18% of them seen just once. Sample: PBMCs from blood, taken about 5 days after vaccination. The receptor source for this set is a man in his fifties or sixties who received an inactivated influenza vaccine.

This clonotype showed up many times. This sequence joins TRBV27 and TRBJ1-6; possibly TRBD1 for D (5 bases). CDR3 length: 15 residues. CDR1 is MNHEY, CDR2 SMNVEV, per germline (reference sequence). V lost 3 bases, J lost 7 bases, and 13 bases lay in between. The CDR3 nucleotides read TGTGCCAGCAGTTTCCTGGGGGATCACAATTCACCCCTCCACTTT. This sequence encodes CASSFLGDHNSPLHF.

This chain joins TRBV7-2 and TRBJ2-7; D is ambiguous. Germline V gene sequence: CDR1 SGHTA, CDR2 FQGNSA. The CDR3 loop spans 13 amino acids. Trimming removed 6 bases from V and 2 bases from J, with 11 bases in between. The CDR3 loop reads CASSSDVAYEQYF. The DNA of the CDR3 is TGTGCCAGCAGTTCGGACGTAGCCTACGAGCAGTACTTC.

The rearrangement uses TRBV5-4 and TRBJ2-1, with D maybe TRBD2 (7 bases). Germline CDR1 SGHNT, CDR2 YYREEE (reference sequence). With 6 bases removed from V and 4 bases from J, the gap between germline ends came to 20 bases. The CDR3 runs 16 residues. CDR3 region: CASNSGGGDWYNEQFF. CDR3 in DNA: TGTGCCAGCAACTCTGGAGGGGGGGATTGGTACAATGAGCAGTTCTTC.

The table lists this clonotype with a few counts. This chain links TRBV28 with TRBJ1-5; the match to TRBD1 covers 11 bases. Trimming at V came to 6 bases and at J to 1 base, leaving 8 bases not matched to a gene. Germline V gene lookup returns CDR1 MDHEN and CDR2 SYDVKM. The CDR3 has 17 residues. CDR3 region: CASRTGQGERSNQPQHF. The CDR3 nucleotides read TGTGCCAGCAGAACGGGACAGGGGGAAAGGAGCAATCAGCCCCAGCATTTT.

As to this clonotype: This likely comes from a read error, as the CDR3 has no conserved phenylalanine or tryptophan at its end. The chain has TRBV27 and TRBJ1-2; no reliable D call. Trimming shortened V by 2 bases and J by 0 bases, and 4 bases separated the two germline ends. Germline assignment: CDR1 MNHEY and CDR2 SMNVEV (reference sequence). This CDR3 is built from 13 residues. This chain's CDR3 is CASSLVPNYGYTL. For the CDR3, the DNA is TGTGCCAGCAGTTTAGTCCCTAACTATGGCTACACCTTA.

The chain is built from TRBV9 and TRBJ2-7; no definite D call. Germline CDR1 reads SGDLS; CDR2 reads YYNGEE. V was clipped by 5 bases and J by 1 base, with 34 bases between them. The CDR3 runs 21 residues. CDR3 nucleotides: TGTGCCAGCAGGGCGCTAGGGAAGGGCGAAGGGCAGCCTTTCCAGTCCTACGAGCAGTACTTC. Its translation is CASRALGKGEGQPFQSYEQYF.

This clonotype was seen ten or more times. The V and J genes are TRBV5-5 and TRBJ2-1; 8 positions match TRBD2. CDR1 is SGHKS and CDR2 is YYEKEE in the germline V gene (reference sequence). CDR3 length: 16 amino acids. V gave up 7 bases and J gave up 1 base; unmatched junction bases: 10. CDR3 in DNA: TGTGCCAGCGATCAGGGACTAGGGTTTTCCTACAATGAGCAGTTCTTC. It codes for CASDQGLGFSYNEQFF.

There are many counts of this clonotype. This rearrangement joins TRBV12-3 or TRBV12-4 to TRBJ2-1; D remains ambiguous. The V end was cut by 5 bases, the J end by 2 bases, with 16 bases between. The CDR3 length is 16 residues. This CDR3 reads CASSPFTAVAYNEQFF. CDR3 coding DNA: TGTGCCAGCAGTCCCTTTACGGCGGTAGCCTACAATGAGCAGTTCTTC.

This clonotype was counted a few times. The V and J genes are TRBV4-2 and TRBJ1-1; a possible D gene is TRBD1 (6 bases). Trimming cost V 0 bases and J 0 bases, with 17 bases left between them. The CDR3 runs to 18 residues. From germline, CDR1 is LGHNA and CDR2 YNFKEQ. CDR3 nucleotide sequence: TGTGCCAGCAGCCAAGATCGCGGCAGGGGACATATGAACACTGAAGCTTTCTTT. Encoded protein: CASSQDRGRGHMNTEAFF.

This chain links TRBV9 with TRBJ2-2; the D is unclear. The CDR3 sequence is 13 residues long. CDR1 SGDLS and CDR2 YYNGEE come from the germline V gene. V was trimmed by 7 bases and J by 6 bases, leaving 13 bases between them. The CDR3 is CASGDLGAGELFF. The CDR3 nucleotides are TGTGCCAGCGGTGACCTTGGAGCCGGGGAGCTGTTTTTT. Variable domain in full (rest from reference TRBV9 and TRBJ2-2): DSGVTQTPKHLITATGQRVTLRCSPRSGDLSVYWYQQSLDQGLQFLIQYYNGEERAKGNILERFSAQQFPDLHSELNLSSLELGDSALYFCASGDLGAGELFFGEGSRLTVL.

This clonotype was picked up a small number of times. The chain uses TRBV12-3 or TRBV12-4 and TRBJ1-3, with unresolved D. This CDR3 comprises 16 residues. The ends were cut back, 3 bases at V and 1 base at J, with 13 bases in the middle. The DNA for the CDR3 is TGTGCCAGCAGTTTTGGAGTGGTGTGGTCTGGAAACACCATATATTTT. Its translation: CASSFGVVWSGNTIYF.

The rearrangement uses TRBV10-1 and TRBJ2-1; 8 bases are shared with TRBD1. There are 15 residues in the CDR3. V gave up 3 bases and J gave up 3 bases; unmatched junction bases: 4. Looked up from germline, CDR1 is WNHNN and CDR2 is SYGVQD (reference sequence). The CDR3 loop is CASSESGTGYNEQFF. The CDR3 DNA is TGCGCCAGCAGTGAATCTGGGACAGGCTACAATGAGCAGTTCTTC.

V gene TRBV20-1 combines with J gene TRBJ1-3; D may be TRBD1 (5 bases). The V end was cut by 0 bases, the J end by 2 bases, with 14 bases between. This CDR3 contains 16 residues. The germline V gene encodes CDR1 DFQATT and CDR2 SNEGSKA (reference sequence). CDR3 nucleotides: TGCAGTGCTAGAGAACCCCGGGACGGAGCTGGAAACACCATATATTTT. Protein: CSAREPRDGAGNTIYF.

The chain couples TRBV6-1 to TRBJ2-2; the match to TRBD1 covers 7 bases. V shed 8 bases, J shed 1 base, and the junction held 10 bases outside the gene matches. The CDR3 is made up of 16 amino acids. CDR1 MNHNS and CDR2 SASEGT come from the germline V gene. The CDR3 DNA reads as TGTGCCAGCGGACCGTACAGGGGCCAGAACACCGGGGAGCTGTTTTTT. Protein sequence: CASGPYRGQNTGELFF.